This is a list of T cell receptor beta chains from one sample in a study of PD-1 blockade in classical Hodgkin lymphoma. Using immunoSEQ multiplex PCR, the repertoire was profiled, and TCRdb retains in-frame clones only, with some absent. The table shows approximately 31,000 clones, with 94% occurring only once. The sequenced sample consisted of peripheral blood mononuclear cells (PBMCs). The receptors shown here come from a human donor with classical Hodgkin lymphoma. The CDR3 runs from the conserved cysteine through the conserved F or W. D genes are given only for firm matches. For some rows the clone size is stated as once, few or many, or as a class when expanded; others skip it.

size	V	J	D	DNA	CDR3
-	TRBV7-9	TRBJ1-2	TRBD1	TGTGCCAGCAGCCCAGGGGGCGCGGTTGGCTACACCTTC	CASSPGGAVGYTF
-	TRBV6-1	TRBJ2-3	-	TGTGCCAGCACCTCCGGGGGGCCCCCAGATACGCAGTATTTT	CASTSGGPPDTQYF
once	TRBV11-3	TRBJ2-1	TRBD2	TGTGCCAGCAGCTGGTTAGCGGGAGGCAACAATGAGCAGTTCTTC	CASSWLAGGNNEQFF
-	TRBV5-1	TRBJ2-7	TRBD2	TGCGCCAGCAGCTCCATCGGGGAGGGCCAGGACGAGCAGTACTTC	CASSSIGEGQDEQYF
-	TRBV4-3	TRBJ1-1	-	TGCGCCAGCAGCCAAGAGTGGCAGGGGACTGAAGCTTTCTTT	CASSQEWQGTEAFF
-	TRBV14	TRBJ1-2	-	TGTGCCAGCAGCCAAGATTGGGCCAGTATCTACACCTTC	CASSQDWASIYTF
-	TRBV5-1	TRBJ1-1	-	TGCGCCAGCGGGTCCCGCCCGGACAGGAACACTGAAGCTTTCTTT	CASGSRPDRNTEAFF
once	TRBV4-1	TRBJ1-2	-	TGCGCCAGCAGCCAAGATGGCCCGGGGCTTACTATCGGCTACACCTTC	CASSQDGPGLTIGYTF
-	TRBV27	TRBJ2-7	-	TGTGCCAGCAGCCACAGGGAGGAAAACTACTACGAGCAGTACTTC	CASSHREENYYEQYF
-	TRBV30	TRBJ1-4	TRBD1	TGTGCCTGGAGTGTACAGGGGAGGGAAAAACTGTTTTTT	CAWSVQGREKLFF
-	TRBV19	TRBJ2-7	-	TGTGCCAGTAGTATGGGCCAGATCTACGAGCAGTACTTC	CASSMGQIYEQYF
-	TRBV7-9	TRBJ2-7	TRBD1	TGTGCCAGCAGGCGCGGGACAGGGGACTACGAGCAGTACTTC	CASRRGTGDYEQYF
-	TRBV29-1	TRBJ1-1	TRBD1	TGCAGCGCCTACCATTATCAGGGGGCGGATGGAATTGAAGCTTTCTTT	CSAYHYQGADGIEAFF
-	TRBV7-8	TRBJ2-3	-	TGTGCCAGCAGCTCAAGGGTAGCAGATACGCAGTATTTT	CASSSRVADTQYF
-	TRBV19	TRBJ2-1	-	TGTGCCAGTAGTATTGACGAGGAATACAATGAGCAGTTCTTC	CASSIDEEYNEQFF
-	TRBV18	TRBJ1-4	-	TGTGCCAGCTCACCACCGGTCATGGGGGAAAAACTGTTTTTT	CASSPPVMGEKLFF
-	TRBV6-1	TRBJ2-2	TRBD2	TGTGCCAGCAGTGAATATGTGAGCGGGAGGGACACCGGGGAGCTGTTTTTT	CASSEYVSGRDTGELFF
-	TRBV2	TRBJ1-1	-	TGTGCCAGCAGTCCCGACAGATATACTGAAGCTTTCTTT	CASSPDRYTEAFF
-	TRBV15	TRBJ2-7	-	TGTGCCACCAGCAGAGTGGAGGGAGGCCCCGTTTTGGAGCAGTACTTC	CATSRVEGGPVLEQYF
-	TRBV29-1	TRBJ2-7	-	TGCAGCGTTGTAGGTGGCGGGCCCAGAGACGAGCAGTACTTC	CSVVGGGPRDEQYF
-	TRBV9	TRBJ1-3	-	TGTGCCAGCAGCCGGGGGTCCTCTGGAAACACCATATATTTT	CASSRGSSGNTIYF
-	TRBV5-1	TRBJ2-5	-	TGCGCCAGCAGCCAGTCGTGGGGGTCCGAGACCCAGTACTTC	CASSQSWGSETQYF
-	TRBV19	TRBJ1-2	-	TGTGCCAGTAGTATCGACCCGTCGAGGGGCTACACCTTC	CASSIDPSRGYTF
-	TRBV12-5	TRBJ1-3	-	TGTGCTAGTGGTTTGGGGGCCTACTCTGGAAACACCATATATTTT	CASGLGAYSGNTIYF
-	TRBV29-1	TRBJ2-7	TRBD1	TGCAGCGTTGAAACAGGGGACGGCTCCTACGAGCAGTACTTC	CSVETGDGSYEQYF
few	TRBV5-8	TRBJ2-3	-	TGTGCCAGCAGCTTGAGCGGGCGACCGGGGGATACGCAGTATTTT	CASSLSGRPGDTQYF
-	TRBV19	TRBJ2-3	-	TGTGCCAGTAGTATCCTCATTGGAGGGGATACGCAGTATTTT	CASSILIGGDTQYF
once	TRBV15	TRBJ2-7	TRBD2	TGTGCCACCAGCAGAGAGGTCGCGGGGGGGGCCGACGAGCAGTACTTC	CATSREVAGGADEQYF
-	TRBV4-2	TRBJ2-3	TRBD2	TGTGCCAGCAGCCACCCCGGGACTAGCGTGAATACGCAGTATTTT	CASSHPGTSVNTQYF
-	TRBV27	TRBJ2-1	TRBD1	TGTGCCAGCAAGAATCCAGGGGACAGCTACAATGAGCAGTTCTTC	CASKNPGDSYNEQFF
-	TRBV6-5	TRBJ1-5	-	TGTGCCAGCAGTTACTCGAAGGATACAAATCAGCCCCAGCATTTT	CASSYSKDTNQPQHF
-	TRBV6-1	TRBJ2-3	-	TGTGCCAGCTGGAGGGGAAACACAGATACGCAGTATTTT	CASWRGNTDTQYF
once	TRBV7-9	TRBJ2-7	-	TGTGCCAGCAGCCACGCCTACGAGCAGTACTTC	CASSHAYEQYF
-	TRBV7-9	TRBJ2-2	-	TGTGCCAGCAGCCCGGGAATCACCGGGGAGCTGTTTTTT	CASSPGITGELFF
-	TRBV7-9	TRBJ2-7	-	TGTGCCAGCAGCTTAGCGTTGGGGGGAACCTACGAGCAGTACTTC	CASSLALGGTYEQYF
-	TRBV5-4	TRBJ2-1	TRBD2	TGTGCCAGCAGCTCGGGACTAGCCTACAATGAGCAGTTCTTC	CASSSGLAYNEQFF
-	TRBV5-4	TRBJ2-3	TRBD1	TGTGCCAGCAGGGCGGGACAGGGGACCAGCACAGATACGCAGTATTTT	CASRAGQGTSTDTQYF
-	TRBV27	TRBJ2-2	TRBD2	TGTGCCAGCAGGCTCAAACCGGGACTAGCGGGGGGGCTCGGGGAGCTGTTTTTT	CASRLKPGLAGGLGELFF
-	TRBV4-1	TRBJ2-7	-	TGCGCCAGCAGCCCGTTGGGTAGCGCCTCCTACGAGCAGTACTTC	CASSPLGSASYEQYF
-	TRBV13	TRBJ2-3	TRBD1	TGTGCCAGCAGCTTAATCCAGGGGGCGGAAGATACGCAGTATTTT	CASSLIQGAEDTQYF
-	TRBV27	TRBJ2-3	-	TGTGCCAGCAGTCATGTTAGGGCAGATACGCAGTATTTT	CASSHVRADTQYF
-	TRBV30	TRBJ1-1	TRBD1	TGTGCCGGCGACAGGGTCCAGACTGAAGCTTTCTTT	CAGDRVQTEAFF
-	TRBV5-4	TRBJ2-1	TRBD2	TGTGCCAGCAGTATCGGGACTAGCGGGTACAATGAGCAGTTCTTC	CASSIGTSGYNEQFF
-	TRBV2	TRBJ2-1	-	TGTGCCAGCTCACAGGGCTACAATGAGCAGTTCTTC	CASSQGYNEQFF
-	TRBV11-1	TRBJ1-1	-	TGTGCCAGCAGCTTAGCACGGGACTTCATGAACACTGAAGCTTTCTTT	CASSLARDFMNTEAFF
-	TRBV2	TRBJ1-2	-	TGTGCCAGCAGAAGCTTTGAGGGCGGCTATGGCTACACCTTC	CASRSFEGGYGYTF
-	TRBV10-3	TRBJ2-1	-	TGTGCCATCAGTGACCCGCCGGGGGCTAGCGGACCGATCCCCAATGAGCAGTTCTTC	CAISDPPGASGPIPNEQFF
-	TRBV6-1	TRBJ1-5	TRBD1	TGTGCCAGCAGGGGACAGAGCGCCGGGCCCCAGCATTTT	CASRGQSAGPQHF
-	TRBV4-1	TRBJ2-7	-	TGCGCCAGCAGCCAAGGGCGACCTGGTACCTACGAGCAGTACTTC	CASSQGRPGTYEQYF
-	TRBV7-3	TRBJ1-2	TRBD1	TGTGCCAGCAGCCCAGGGACAGGTCAAATGAATGGCTACACCTTC	CASSPGTGQMNGYTF